This T cell receptor (beta chain) was sequenced in a study of T-cell memory formation after mild COVID-19. Study-wide results and caveats: CD4/CD8 balance held among clones contracting day 15 to 85, and later expanders leaned CD4+. Contracting CD4+ clones lay largely in CM and EM, with CD8+ ones residing in EMRA. Cross-reactive memory apparently joined, as some responding clones appeared in pre-infection memory.

This clonotype was detected a few times. The antigen remains unidentified. cDNA libraries for TCR alpha and TCR beta, carrying sample barcodes and UMIs, came from 5'RACE with constant-segment primers. Using its own MiXCR run on the 5' RACE reads, TCRdb lists one record per CDR3 protein. This repertoire shows around 150,000 distinct CDR3 sequences, approximately 10% found once; its top ten account for approximately 3.4%. V dropped 4 bases and J dropped 3; count of bases not matched to a gene: 6. The CDR3 is made up of 15 amino acids. Germline lookup yields CDR1 SGHRS and CDR2 YFSETQ. The TCR originated in a man between 18 and 29 years old who had mild COVID-19 (a few samples of this study predate the infection). Cell type and time point are not known. Sequencing was done on a sample of PBMCs or a T cell subset sorted from them (not recorded which). This chain connects TRBV5-1 to TRBJ1-5; 8 nucleotides line up with TRBD1. The CDR3 sequence: CASSTGQGHNQPQHF. As DNA, the CDR3 is TGCGCCAGCAGCACCGGACAGGGACACAATCAGCCCCAGCATTTT.